This record concerns one TCR beta chain sequence. The sample originates from a study of blood T cell repertoires in COVID-19. Study at large: Donors in the United States, Italy and Spain gave samples during acute or convalescent COVID-19.

The study counted Cohort 3 donors as recovered given two negative PCRs, clearance, or symptom resolution. Authors' data handling: Estimated nucleated cell counts came from reference gene primer amplification. Sequenced by immunoSEQ multiplex PCR; TCRdb stores in-frame clones only, minus some. V, J and clone size reflect that table, while D and trimming were determined from the DNA. This table has about 380,000 clones, 88% appearing once. CDR1 and CDR2 from the germline V gene are MNHEY and SVGAGI. V lost 5 bases, J lost 7 bases, and 6 bases stayed unmatched. The CDR3 runs to 15 residues. Specimen: PBMCs or T cells enriched from blood (not recorded which). The chain carries TRBV6-5 and TRBJ1-6, with 9 bases matching TRBD1. The clonotype comes from a woman aged 18-29 years who had recovered from COVID-19. CDR3 protein: CASSRQGDSNSPLHF. The CDR3 bases are TGTGCCAGCAGTAGACAGGGGGATTCGAATTCACCCCTCCACTTT.